This T cell receptor beta chain is from a study of T cell responses to AZD1222 COVID-19 vaccine. Germline V lookup: CDR1 LNHDA, CDR2 SQIVND (reference sequence). CDR3 length: 15 amino acids. Trimming took off 6 bases at V and 7 bases at J, with 21 bases between the two ends. To note about this clone: The antigen is unknown.

Clones were read by immunoSEQ multiplex PCR, and TCRdb kept only the in-frame ones, dropping some. The data hold tens of thousands of clones, with 75% to 95% observed a single time. Points from the study as a whole: Clonal diversity may have been underestimated in mostly white British donors. Increased Spike-specific TCR breadth and depth were observed after two AZD1222 doses.

The clonotype was recovered from an adult in good health. The chain carries TRBV19 and TRBJ1-2, with D possibly being TRBD1 (6 bases). Source: peripheral blood, taken on day 0 of MenACWY control vaccination. In nucleotides, the CDR3 is TGTGCCAGTAGCTTCCGGGACACCTCTTCGGGTGGCTACACCTTC. Its protein is CASSFRDTSSGGYTF.